These T cell receptor beta chains were read from a single sample in a study of identical twins. TCRdb reanalysed the 5' RACE reads using MiXCR and keeps one entry per CDR3 protein. The sample includes about 1.7 million distinct CDR3 sequences, around 33% seen only once; the top ten take roughly 0.3%. The sample was cord blood. The receptors derive from a newborn girl in good health. The CDR3 runs from the conserved cysteine through the conserved F or W. D genes are given only for firm matches. Where a row states a size, it is once, few, many or the class of an expanded clone; other rows omit it.

clone size,D gene,V gene,J gene,CDR3 DNA,CDR3 protein
NA,NA,TRBV30,TRBJ1-5,TGTGCCTGGAGTGTAGGACATAGCAATCAGCCCCAGCATTTT,CAWSVGHSNQPQHF
NA,TRBD1,TRBV20-1,TRBJ1-3,TGCAGTGCTCCCCAGGGGGCCTCAGGAAACACCATATATTTT,CSAPQGASGNTIYF
many,NA,TRBV5-1,TRBJ1-1,TGCGCCAGCAGCTTAGGCCAGCCGAACACTGAAGCTTTCTTT,CASSLGQPNTEAFF
NA,NA,TRBV6-6,TRBJ1-2,TGTGCCAGCAGTTACTCCTTGACAGATGCTGGCTACACCTTC,CASSYSLTDAGYTF
many,NA,TRBV5-1,TRBJ1-2,TGCGCCAGCAGCCCATGGGATGGGATTGGCTACACCTTC,CASSPWDGIGYTF
NA,TRBD1,TRBV30,TRBJ1-2,TGTGCCTGGAGTGTAGGGGGCAGGGGGTATGGCTACACCTTC,CAWSVGGRGYGYTF
NA,NA,TRBV20-1,TRBJ2-7,TGCAGTGCTTTAGAAATTCCCTCCTACGAGCAGTACTTC,CSALEIPSYEQYF
few,TRBD1,TRBV7-8,TRBJ1-1,TGTGCCAGCAGCTTTGTGACAGGGTCGAACACTGAAGCTTTCTTT,CASSFVTGSNTEAFF
NA,NA,TRBV14,TRBJ2-1,TGTGCCAGCGGCCAGCAGGGGTTTTACAATGAGCAGTTCTTC,CASGQQGFYNEQFF
NA,NA,TRBV6-6,TRBJ1-6,TGTGCCAGCATCAGCAGATATAATTCACCCCTCCACTTT,CASISRYNSPLHF
few,NA,TRBV20-1,TRBJ1-2,TGCAGTGCTAGATACCAGGAGGAGTACTATGGCTACACCTTC,CSARYQEEYYGYTF
NA,NA,TRBV20-1,TRBJ1-5,TGCAGTGCCTCCCTCCTTGGCCGGGGCAATCAGCCCCGGCATTTT,CSASLLGRGNQPRHF
NA,TRBD1,TRBV12-3/TRBV12-4,TRBJ1-2,TGTGCCAGCACCCGGACAGGAGTTAACTATGGCTACACCTTC,CASTRTGVNYGYTF
NA,TRBD2,TRBV20-1,TRBJ2-5,TGCAGTGCTAGAGATGGGAGGGCAGCTTTTGATCAAGAGACCCAGTACTTC,CSARDGRAAFDQETQYF
NA,NA,TRBV3-1,TRBJ1-1,TGTGCCAGCAGCCAAGGACCGGCAGAAGCTTTCTTT,CASSQGPAEAFF
NA,NA,TRBV6-5,TRBJ2-3,TGTGCCAGCAGTTATGGTGGGCCGACGCAGTATTTT,CASSYGGPTQYF
few,TRBD1,TRBV29-1,TRBJ2-2,TGCAGCGTGGCCCCAGGGGGCAGCACCGGGGAGCTGTTTTTT,CSVAPGGSTGELFF
few,NA,TRBV4-2,TRBJ2-2,TGTGCCAGCAGCCAAGGGACAAAAAACACCGGGGAGCTGTTTTTT,CASSQGTKNTGELFF
NA,NA,TRBV6-6,TRBJ2-5,TGTGCCAGCAGGACCCCGGGTGGGGAGACCCAGTACTTC,CASRTPGGETQYF
few,TRBD1,TRBV7-2,TRBJ2-3,TGTGCCAGCAGCTGGAGACAGGGGGGCACAGATACGCAGTATTTT,CASSWRQGGTDTQYF
once,NA,TRBV7-9,TRBJ1-1,TGTGCCAGCAGCCCCCGTATTCAGAACACTGAAGCTTTCTTT,CASSPRIQNTEAFF
NA,NA,TRBV5-5,TRBJ1-2,TGTGCCAGCAGCCGTTGGGCAAACGAAATTCGGTATGGCTACACCTTC,CASSRWANEIRYGYTF
few,TRBD1,TRBV28,TRBJ2-3,TGTGCCAGCAGCTCCACGGGGACAGGGGGTACAGATACGCAGTATTTT,CASSSTGTGGTDTQYF
NA,TRBD1,TRBV10-1,TRBJ1-1,TGCGCCAGCACCTCGGAAAGGACAGGGCACACTGAAGCTTTCTTT,CASTSERTGHTEAFF
few,TRBD1,TRBV2,TRBJ2-3,TGTGCCAGCAGGCGCTCGGGACAGGCAGATACGCAGTATTTT,CASRRSGQADTQYF
few,TRBD1,TRBV5-4,TRBJ2-7,TGTGCCAGCAGCTTAGACAGGGGCCCCACCTACGAGCAGTACTTC,CASSLDRGPTYEQYF
NA,NA,TRBV10-3,TRBJ1-1,TGTGCCATCAAACCTTTGGCAGGGGAAGCTTTCTTT,CAIKPLAGEAFF
NA,NA,TRBV6-1,TRBJ1-2,TGTGCCAGCAGTGTACCTTGGAGGGGCGACTATGGCTACACCTTC,CASSVPWRGDYGYTF